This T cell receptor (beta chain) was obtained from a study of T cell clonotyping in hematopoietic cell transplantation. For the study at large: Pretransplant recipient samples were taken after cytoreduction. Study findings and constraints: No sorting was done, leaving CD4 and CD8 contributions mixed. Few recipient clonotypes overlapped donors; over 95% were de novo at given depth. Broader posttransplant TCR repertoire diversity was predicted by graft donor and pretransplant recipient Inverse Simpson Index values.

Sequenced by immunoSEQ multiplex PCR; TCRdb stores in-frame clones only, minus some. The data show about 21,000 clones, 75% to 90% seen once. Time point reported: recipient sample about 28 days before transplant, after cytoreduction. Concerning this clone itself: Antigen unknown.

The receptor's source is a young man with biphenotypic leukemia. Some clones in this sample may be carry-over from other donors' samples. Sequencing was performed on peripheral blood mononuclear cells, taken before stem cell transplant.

The DNA of the CDR3 is TGCAGCGTTGAAGAAGGGGGAACAGGGGGTGATCAGCCCCAGCATTTT. This translates into CSVEEGGTGGDQPQHF. The chain employs TRBV29-1 and TRBJ1-5, with 8 bases matching TRBD1. V shed 0 bases and J 5 bases; nucleotides not matched to a gene: 9. CDR3 length equals 16 residues. CDR1 and CDR2 from the germline V gene are SQVTM and ANQGSEA.